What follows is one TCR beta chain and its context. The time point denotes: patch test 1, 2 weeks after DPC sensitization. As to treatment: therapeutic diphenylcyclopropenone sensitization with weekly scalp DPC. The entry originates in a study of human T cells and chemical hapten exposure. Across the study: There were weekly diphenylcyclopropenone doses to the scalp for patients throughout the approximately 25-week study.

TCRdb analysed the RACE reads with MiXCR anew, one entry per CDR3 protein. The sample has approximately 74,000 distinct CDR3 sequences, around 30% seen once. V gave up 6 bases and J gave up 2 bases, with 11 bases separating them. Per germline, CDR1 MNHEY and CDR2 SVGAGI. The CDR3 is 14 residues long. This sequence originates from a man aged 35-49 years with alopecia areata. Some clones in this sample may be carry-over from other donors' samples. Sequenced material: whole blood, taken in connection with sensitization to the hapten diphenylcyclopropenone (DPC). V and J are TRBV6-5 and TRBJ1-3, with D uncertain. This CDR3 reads CASSPMGPGNTIYF. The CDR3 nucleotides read TGTGCCAGCAGCCCCATGGGTCCTGGAAACACCATATATTTT.